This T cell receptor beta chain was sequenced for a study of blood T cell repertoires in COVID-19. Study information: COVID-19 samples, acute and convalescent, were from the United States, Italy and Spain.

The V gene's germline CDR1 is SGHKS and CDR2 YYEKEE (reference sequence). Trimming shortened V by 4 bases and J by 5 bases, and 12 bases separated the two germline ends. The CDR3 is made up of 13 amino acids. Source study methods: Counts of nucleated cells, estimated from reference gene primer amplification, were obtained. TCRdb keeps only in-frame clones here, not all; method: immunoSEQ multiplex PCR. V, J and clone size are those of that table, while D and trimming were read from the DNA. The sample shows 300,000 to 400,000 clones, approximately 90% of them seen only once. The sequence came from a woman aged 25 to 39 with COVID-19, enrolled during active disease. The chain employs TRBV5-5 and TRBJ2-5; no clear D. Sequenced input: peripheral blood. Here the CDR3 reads CASSHDPRETQYF. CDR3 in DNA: TGTGCCAGCAGCCATGACCCGAGGGAGACCCAGTACTTC.